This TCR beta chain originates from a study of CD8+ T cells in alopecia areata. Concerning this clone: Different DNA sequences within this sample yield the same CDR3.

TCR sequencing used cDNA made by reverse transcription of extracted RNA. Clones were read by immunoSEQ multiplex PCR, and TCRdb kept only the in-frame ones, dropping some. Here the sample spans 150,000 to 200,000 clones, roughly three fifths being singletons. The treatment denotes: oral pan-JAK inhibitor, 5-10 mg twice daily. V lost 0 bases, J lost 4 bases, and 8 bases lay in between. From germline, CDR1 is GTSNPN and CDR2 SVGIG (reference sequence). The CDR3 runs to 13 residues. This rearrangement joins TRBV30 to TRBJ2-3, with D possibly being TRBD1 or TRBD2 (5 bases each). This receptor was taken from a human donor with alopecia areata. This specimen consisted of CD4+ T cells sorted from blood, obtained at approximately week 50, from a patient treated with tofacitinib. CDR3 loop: CAWSVLGADTQYF. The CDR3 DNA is TGTGCCTGGAGTGTACTGGGGGCAGATACGCAGTATTTT.